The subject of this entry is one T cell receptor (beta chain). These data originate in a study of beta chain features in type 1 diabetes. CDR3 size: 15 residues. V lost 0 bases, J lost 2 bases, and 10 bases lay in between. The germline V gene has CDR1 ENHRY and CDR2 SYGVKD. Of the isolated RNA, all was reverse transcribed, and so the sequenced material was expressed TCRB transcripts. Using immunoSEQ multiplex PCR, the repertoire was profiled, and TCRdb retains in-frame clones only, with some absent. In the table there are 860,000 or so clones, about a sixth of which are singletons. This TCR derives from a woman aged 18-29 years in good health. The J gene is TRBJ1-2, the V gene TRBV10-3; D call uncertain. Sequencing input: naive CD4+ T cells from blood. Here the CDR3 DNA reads TGTGCCATCAGTGAGTCGCGTCCGATAAACTATGGCTACACCTTC. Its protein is CAISESRPINYGYTF.